The next 29 T cell receptor beta chains were all read from a single sample in a study of vaccination and CD4 T cells after COVID-19. The Oncomine TCR Beta short-read assay was what sequenced the DNA obtained from cultured CD4+ T cells. Via MiXCR, TCRdb re-called the PCR reads, giving one row per CDR3 protein. This table holds 25,000 or so distinct CDR3 sequences, about 67% found once. Sample treatment: approximately 11-day PBMC culture with coronavirus spike peptide pools or control peptides (ViraFEST assay). Antigens of these TCRs are unknown. Sequences were derived from CD4+ T cells from blood, cultured in vitro, sampled after SARS-CoV-2 vaccination. These receptors were collected from a human donor who received a COVID-19 vaccine.

The rearrangement joins TRBV6-1 to TRBJ1-1; D is perhaps TRBD1 (6 bases). The CDR3 has 13 amino acids. Germline V CDR1 and CDR2: MNHNS, SASEGT. Deletions cut 6 bases from V and 1 base from J, with 9 bases between. The CDR3 DNA is TGTGCCAGCAGCGCGGACAGGAACACTGAAGCTTTCTTT. As protein: CASSADRNTEAFF.

The chain combines TRBV20-1 with TRBJ2-7; possibly TRBD2 for D (5 bases). Trimming removed 4 bases at V and 4 bases at J, with 14 bases between. Germline V gene sequence: CDR1 DFQATT, CDR2 SNEGSKA (reference sequence). This CDR3 region has 13 residues. This CDR3 is CSATDKGGYEQYF. CDR3 nucleotides: TGCAGTGCTACCGACAAGGGCGGGTACGAGCAGTACTTC.

The chain is built from TRBV5-4 and TRBJ1-1, with TRBD1 identical over 7 bases. Germline-derived CDR1 and CDR2 are SGHNT and YYREEE (reference sequence). V trimming: 6 bases; J trimming: 4 bases; junction bases outside the gene matches: 9. This CDR3 is 14 amino acids long. The CDR3 DNA reads TGTGCCAGCACCGTGGGACAGATTTTCACTGAAGCTTTCTTT. This gives the protein CASTVGQIFTEAFF.

This chain connects TRBV2 to TRBJ2-5; D unresolved. The CDR3 is made up of 13 amino acids. Trimming stripped 7 bases from V and 2 bases from J, with 11 bases between. CDR1 and CDR2 (germline): SNHLY, FYNNEI. The CDR3 spells CASNLGPQETQYF. The CDR3 bases are TGTGCCAGCAACCTCGGCCCACAAGAGACCCAGTACTTC.

This chain connects TRBV27 to TRBJ2-2; perhaps TRBD1 as D (6 bases). The CDR3 is made up of 16 amino acids. V was pared by 5 bases and J by 1 base, with 14 bases between. CDR1 and CDR2 (germline): MNHEY, SMNVEV (reference sequence). As DNA, the CDR3 is TGTGCCAGCAGTCCAACCGGGACACGGAACACCGGGGAGCTGTTTTTT. It translates to CASSPTGTRNTGELFF.

This sequence joins TRBV7-9 and TRBJ1-1, with D uncertain. This CDR3 has 12 amino acids. V lost 4 bases and J lost 3, with 6 bases in between. Germline CDR1 and CDR2: SEHNR and FQNEAQ (reference sequence). The CDR3 protein is CASSYQDTEAFF. CDR3 in DNA: TGTGCCAGCAGCTATCAGGACACTGAAGCTTTCTTT.

This clonotype appeared a few times. V is TRBV19 and J is TRBJ1-2, with D perhaps matching TRBD1 (6 bases). Trimming took off 8 bases at V and 8 bases at J, with 15 bases between the two ends. The length of the CDR3 is 12 residues. Germline V gene data show CDR1 as LNHDA and CDR2 as SQIVND (reference sequence). Here the CDR3 reads CASGLDRGGYTF. CDR3 DNA: TGTGCCAGTGGACTGGACAGAGGGGGCTACACCTTC.

V usage is TRBV4-2 and J usage is TRBJ1-6, with unresolved D. This CDR3 has 15 residues. Between the trimmed V and J ends, which lost 6 bases and 6 bases, there was a span of 15 bases. Germline values: CDR1 LGHNA, CDR2 YNFKEQ. CDR3 sequence reads: CASRPGRRFNSPLHF. Written as DNA, the CDR3 is TGTGCCAGCAGACCGGGTCGTAGGTTTAATTCACCCCTCCACTTT.

This CDR3 is CASSLDPRGGEQYF. Written as DNA, the CDR3 is TGTGCCAGCAGCTTAGACCCCCGCGGGGGCGAGCAGTACTTC. This sequence joins TRBV7-2 and TRBJ2-7; 7 positions agree with TRBD2. Germline V gene lookup returns CDR1 SGHTA and CDR2 FQGNSA. The V and J ends lost 1 base and 6 bases, in that order; junction bases with no gene match: 6. This CDR3 is built from 14 residues.

The V and J genes are TRBV5-4 and TRBJ1-5; D is perhaps TRBD1 (6 bases). Trimming removed 6 bases at V and 6 bases at J, with 16 bases between. The CDR3 is 14 residues long. Germline CDR1 and CDR2: SGHNT and YYREEE (reference sequence). The CDR3 is CASTIRGTGQPQHF. CDR3 coding DNA: TGTGCCAGCACAATCAGGGGCACAGGTCAGCCCCAGCATTTT.

This clonotype was recorded a few times. The V gene is TRBV20-1, the J gene TRBJ1-2; D is unclear. Deletions cut 4 bases from V and 2 bases from J, with 20 bases between. The CDR3 is 16 residues long. Germline lookup yields CDR1 DFQATT and CDR2 SNEGSKA (reference sequence). The chain's CDR3 is CSAKSYNWGGNYGYTF. The DNA of the CDR3 is TGCAGTGCTAAATCTTATAACTGGGGTGGAAACTATGGCTACACCTTC.

The rearrangement uses TRBV19 and TRBJ1-1; tentative D call: TRBD1 (5 bases). CDR3 length: 13 amino acids. CDR1 and CDR2 from the germline V gene are LNHDA and SQIVND (reference sequence). Trimming shortened V by 6 bases and J by 5 bases, and 13 bases separated the two germline ends. CDR3 nucleotide sequence: TGTGCCAGTAGAAAACCGGGGGAGACTGAAGCTTTCTTT. This encodes CASRKPGETEAFF.

V is TRBV12-3 or TRBV12-4 and J is TRBJ2-3; 7 nucleotides line up with TRBD2. This CDR3 comprises 16 residues. V was pared by 6 bases and J by 1 base, with 10 bases of the junction left unmatched. CDR3 DNA: TGTGCCAGCAGCCTTCTCGGACTAGTCGGCACAGATACGCAGTATTTT. Translated, it gives CASSLLGLVGTDTQYF.

V gene TRBV6-1 combines with J gene TRBJ2-2; TRBD1 agrees at 7 bases. CDR1 and CDR2 (germline): MNHNS, SASEGT. V lost 7 bases and J lost 6; bases outside the gene matches: 17. The CDR3 is 17 residues long. DNA for the CDR3: TGTGCCAGCAATCTTGGCTTGAGCCCAGGGGGTCCCGGGGAGCTGTTTTTT. It specifies CASNLGLSPGGPGELFF.

This clonotype turned up a few times. This chain connects TRBV19 to TRBJ1-2; 12 bases fit TRBD1. V dropped 5 bases and J dropped 3; count of bases not matched to a gene: 10. The CDR3 runs to 17 residues. Germline-derived CDR1 and CDR2 are LNHDA and SQIVND (reference sequence). CDR3 coding DNA: TGTGCCAGTAGTGCTGGGACAGGGGGCGAGGAAGACTATGGCTACACCTTC. This translates into CASSAGTGGEEDYGYTF. The whole variable domain, filled in from reference TRBV19 and TRBJ1-2, reads DGGITQSPKYLFRKEGQNVTLSCEQNLNHDAMYWYRQDPGQGLRLIYYSQIVNDFQKGDIAEGYSVSREKKESFPLTVTSAQKNPTAFYLCASSAGTGGEEDYGYTFGSGTRLTVV.

The chain is built from TRBV10-1 and TRBJ2-5; 8 bases fit TRBD1. The V and J ends lost 2 bases and 5 bases, in that order; junction bases with no gene match: 7. This CDR3 region has 15 residues. The V gene's germline CDR1 is WNHNN and CDR2 SYGVQD (reference sequence). The CDR3 coding sequence is TGCGCCAGCAGTGAGGGACAGGGTCGGGGGGAGACCCAGTACTTC. Translated: CASSEGQGRGETQYF.

The chain employs TRBV30 and TRBJ2-7; 9 nucleotides match TRBD1. This CDR3 spans 14 amino acids. J lost 2 bases, V lost 4 bases, and 6 bases had no gene match. Germline V gives CDR1 GTSNPN, CDR2 SVGIG (reference sequence). The CDR3 reads CAWKPDRGPYEQYF. Here the CDR3 DNA reads TGTGCCTGGAAACCGGACAGGGGACCCTACGAGCAGTACTTC.

This sequence joins TRBV20-1 and TRBJ1-1; D might be TRBD1 (5 bases). Germline-derived CDR1 and CDR2 are DFQATT and SNEGSKA (reference sequence). CDR3 length: 13 residues. V was shortened by 2 bases and J by 2 bases, with 9 bases between the two germline ends. The CDR3 region is CSARSGLNTEAFF. The CDR3 DNA follows: TGCAGTGCTAGATCAGGGCTTAACACTGAAGCTTTCTTT.

This chain links TRBV29-1 with TRBJ2-5; TRBD1 matches 9 bases. This CDR3 spans 12 amino acids. Germline assignment: CDR1 SQVTM and CDR2 ANQGSEA. Trimming cost V 7 bases and J 4 bases; bases outside gene matches: 4. For the CDR3, the DNA is TGCAGCGGGGGGGACAGGGTAGAGACCCAGTACTTC. Its translation is CSGGDRVETQYF.

The chain joins TRBV29-1 to TRBJ1-5; D unclear. V was clipped by 5 bases and J by 0 bases, with 8 bases between them. There are 13 residues in the CDR3. CDR1 SQVTM and CDR2 ANQGSEA come from the germline V gene. The CDR3: CSVLDGSNQPQHF. In DNA, the CDR3 is TGCAGCGTTTTGGACGGTAGCAATCAGCCCCAGCATTTT.

This rearrangement joins TRBV27 to TRBJ2-5; 11 nucleotides line up with TRBD1. The CDR3 has 14 residues. Germline V gene sequence: CDR1 MNHEY, CDR2 SMNVEV (reference sequence). V gave up 3 bases and J gave up 7 bases; unmatched junction bases: 4. As DNA, the CDR3 is TGTGCCAGCAGTTTTCGGGACAGGGGGGGGACCCAGTACTTC. Encoded protein: CASSFRDRGGTQYF.

This clonotype appeared a few times. The chain couples TRBV20-1 to TRBJ2-5, with D possibly being TRBD1 or TRBD2 (5 bases each). Germline lookup yields CDR1 DFQATT and CDR2 SNEGSKA (reference sequence). The CDR3 consists of 12 residues. The ends were cut back, 5 bases at V and 5 bases at J, with 12 bases in the middle. CDR3 amino acids: CSASGPRETQYF. In nucleotides, the CDR3 is TGCAGTGCTTCGGGACCGCGGGAGACCCAGTACTTC.

The genes are TRBV2 and TRBJ2-7; D is undetermined. Trimming shortened V by 4 bases and J by 5 bases, and 6 bases separated the two germline ends. The CDR3 consists of 11 residues. Germline V gene data show CDR1 as SNHLY and CDR2 as FYNNEI. CDR3 sequence reads: CASSVSNEQYF. The CDR3 DNA reads TGTGCCAGCAGTGTGAGTAACGAGCAGTACTTC.

The rearrangement uses TRBV24-1 and TRBJ2-5; either TRBD1 or TRBD2 may fit D (5 bases each). V was shortened by 3 bases and J by 5 bases, with 18 bases between the two germline ends. This CDR3 is built from 16 residues. In germline, CDR1 is KGHDR, CDR2 SFDVKD. CDR3 nucleotides: TGTGCCACCAGTGATGGGGCGAAAACCTGGGGGGAGACCCAGTACTTC. Residues: CATSDGAKTWGETQYF.

V and J are TRBV12-3 or TRBV12-4 and TRBJ2-3; TRBD1 aligns across 7 bases. The CDR3 has 14 amino acids. J lost 3 bases, V lost 6 bases, and 6 bases had no gene match. The CDR3 reads CASSPDRATDTQYF. CDR3 in DNA: TGTGCCAGCAGCCCAGACAGGGCTACAGATACGCAGTATTTT.

The J gene is TRBJ2-5, the V gene TRBV12-3 or TRBV12-4; unclear D gene. V was pared by 2 bases and J by 3 bases, with 16 bases between. The CDR3 is made up of 16 amino acids. CDR3 in amino acids: CASSLIAAAKKETQYF. The CDR3 DNA sequence: TGTGCCAGCAGTTTAATCGCGGCGGCCAAAAAAGAGACCCAGTACTTC.

This clonotype was counted only a few times. This chain connects TRBV21-1 to TRBJ2-2; the table's D call, TRBD2, was not checked against the DNA. TRBV21-1 represents a pseudogene. The CDR3 runs 19 residues. CDR3 nucleotide sequence: TGTGCCAGCAGCAAATCAGGCGCTAGCGGGGGGGCAAGCACCGGGGAGCTGTTTTTT. Translation: CASSKSGASGGASTGELFF.

The chain is built from TRBV20-1 and TRBJ2-5; 11 bases map to TRBD2. This CDR3 region has 13 residues. V trimming: 5 bases; J trimming: 7 bases; junction bases outside the gene matches: 6. CDR1 is DFQATT, CDR2 SNEGSKA, per germline (reference sequence). The DNA for the CDR3 is TGCAGTGCTCCCGGGACTAGCGGTTCGACCCAGTACTTC. It specifies CSAPGTSGSTQYF.

This clonotype was counted a few times. V is TRBV6-1 and J is TRBJ1-1; D may be TRBD1 (5 bases). CDR3 length equals 14 residues. CDR1 is MNHNS, CDR2 SASEGT, per germline. Trimming shortened V by 7 bases and J by 4 bases, and 16 bases separated the two germline ends. CDR3 sequence: CASTGVRLITEAFF. The CDR3 nucleotides read TGTGCCAGCACGGGGGTCCGACTAATCACTGAAGCTTTCTTT.